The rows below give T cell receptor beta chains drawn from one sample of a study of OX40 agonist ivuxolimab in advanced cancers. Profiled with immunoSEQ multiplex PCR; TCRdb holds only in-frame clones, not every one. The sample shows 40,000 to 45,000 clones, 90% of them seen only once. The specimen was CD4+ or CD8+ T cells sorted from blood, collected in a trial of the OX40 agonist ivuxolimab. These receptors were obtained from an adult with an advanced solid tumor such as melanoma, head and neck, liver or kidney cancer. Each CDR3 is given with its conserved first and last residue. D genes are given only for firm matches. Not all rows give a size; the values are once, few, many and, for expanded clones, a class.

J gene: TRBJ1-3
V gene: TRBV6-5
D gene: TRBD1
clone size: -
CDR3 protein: CASRSTGTSGNTIYF
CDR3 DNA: TGTGCCAGCAGATCGACAGGGACCTCTGGAAACACCATATATTTT

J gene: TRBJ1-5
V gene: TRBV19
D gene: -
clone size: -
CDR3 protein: CASTQNTGSNQPQHF
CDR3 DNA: TGTGCCAGTACCCAGAATACAGGAAGCAATCAGCCCCAGCATTTT

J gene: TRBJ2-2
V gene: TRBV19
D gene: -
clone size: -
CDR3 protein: CASSIRRGRSGELFF
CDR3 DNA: TGTGCCAGTAGTATAAGGAGGGGACGTTCTGGGGAGCTGTTTTTT

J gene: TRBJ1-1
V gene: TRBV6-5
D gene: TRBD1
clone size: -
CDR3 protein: CATSPGQGSSEAFF
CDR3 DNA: TGTGCCACTAGTCCGGGACAGGGTTCATCTGAAGCTTTCTTT

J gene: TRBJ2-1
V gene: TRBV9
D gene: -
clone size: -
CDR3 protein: CASSVVYNSYNEQFF
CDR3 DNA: TGTGCCAGCAGCGTAGTCTACAACTCCTACAATGAGCAGTTCTTC

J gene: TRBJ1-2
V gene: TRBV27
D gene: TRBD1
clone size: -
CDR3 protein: CASSFTLKGGVHYGYTF
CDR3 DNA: TGTGCCAGCAGTTTCACCCTGAAAGGGGGCGTGCACTATGGCTACACCTTC

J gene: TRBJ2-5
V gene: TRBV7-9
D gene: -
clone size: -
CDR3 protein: CASSLTPGETQYF
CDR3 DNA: TGTGCCAGCAGCCTCACCCCTGGGGAGACCCAGTACTTC

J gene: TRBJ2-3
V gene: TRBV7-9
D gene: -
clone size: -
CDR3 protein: CASSLATRSDTDTQYF
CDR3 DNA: TGTGCCAGCAGCTTAGCGACTAGATCAGACACAGATACGCAGTATTTT

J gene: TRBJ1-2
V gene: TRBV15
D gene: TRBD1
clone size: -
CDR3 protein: CATSPRDRNYGYTF
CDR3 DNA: TGTGCCACCAGCCCCCGGGACAGGAACTATGGCTACACCTTC

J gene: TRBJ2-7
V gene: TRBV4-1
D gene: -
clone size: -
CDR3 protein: CASSQEPFSSYEQYF
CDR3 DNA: TGCGCCAGCAGCCAAGAACCCTTTAGCTCCTACGAGCAGTACTTC

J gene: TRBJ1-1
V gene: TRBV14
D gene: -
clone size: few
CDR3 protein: CASSQDGATEAFF
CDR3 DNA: TGTGCCAGCAGCCAAGATGGCGCGACTGAAGCTTTCTTT

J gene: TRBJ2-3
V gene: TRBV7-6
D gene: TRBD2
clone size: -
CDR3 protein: CASSSKREPWGTQYF
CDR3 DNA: TGTGCCAGCAGCTCGAAGCGGGAGCCCTGGGGTACGCAGTATTTT

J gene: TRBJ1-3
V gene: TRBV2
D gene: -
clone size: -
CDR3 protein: CATEKGVKSGNTIYF
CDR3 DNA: TGTGCCACCGAAAAGGGAGTGAAGTCTGGAAACACCATATATTTT

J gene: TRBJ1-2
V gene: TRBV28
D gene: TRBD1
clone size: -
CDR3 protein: CASSFSGQGNGYTF
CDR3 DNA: TGTGCCAGCAGTTTTTCGGGACAGGGGAATGGCTACACCTTC

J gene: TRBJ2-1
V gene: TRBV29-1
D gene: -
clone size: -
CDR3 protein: CSVLSFHEQFF
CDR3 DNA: TGCAGCGTTCTTAGTTTCCATGAGCAGTTCTTC

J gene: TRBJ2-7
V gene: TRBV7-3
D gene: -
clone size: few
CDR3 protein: CASSLIASDSYEQYF
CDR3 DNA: TGTGCCAGCAGCCTGATCGCTAGCGACTCCTACGAGCAGTACTTC

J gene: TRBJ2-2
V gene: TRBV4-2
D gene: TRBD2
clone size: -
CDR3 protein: CASSQEPAGGTGELFF
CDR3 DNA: TGTGCCAGCAGCCAAGAACCAGCGGGAGGTACCGGGGAGCTGTTTTTT

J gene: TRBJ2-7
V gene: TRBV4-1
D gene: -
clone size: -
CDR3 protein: CASSQDRRTLYEQYF
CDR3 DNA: TGCGCCAGCAGCCAAGATCGTCGGACTCTGTACGAGCAGTACTTC

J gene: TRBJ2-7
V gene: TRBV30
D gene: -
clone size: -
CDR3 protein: CAWGGTSYEQYF
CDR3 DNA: TGTGCCTGGGGAGGCACCTCCTACGAGCAGTACTTC

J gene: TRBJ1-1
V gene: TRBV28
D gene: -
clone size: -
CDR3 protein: CASKLLGPTEAFF
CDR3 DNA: TGTGCCAGCAAACTCCTAGGTCCCACTGAAGCTTTCTTT

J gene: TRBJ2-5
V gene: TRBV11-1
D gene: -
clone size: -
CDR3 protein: CASSLAGERETQYF
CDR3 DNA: TGTGCCAGCAGCTTAGCGGGAGAGCGGGAGACCCAGTACTTC

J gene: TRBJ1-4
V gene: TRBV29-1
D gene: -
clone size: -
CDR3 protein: CSVEYMDGNEKLFF
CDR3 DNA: TGCAGCGTTGAATATATGGACGGTAATGAAAAACTGTTTTTT

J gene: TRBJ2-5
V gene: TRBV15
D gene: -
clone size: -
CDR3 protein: CATSRQTETQYF
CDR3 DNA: TGTGCCACCAGCAGACAGACGGAGACCCAGTACTTC

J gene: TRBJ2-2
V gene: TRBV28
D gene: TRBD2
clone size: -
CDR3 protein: CASSPGGAGTGELFF
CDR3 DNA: TGTGCCAGCAGCCCCGGGGGGGCTGGGACCGGGGAGCTGTTTTTT

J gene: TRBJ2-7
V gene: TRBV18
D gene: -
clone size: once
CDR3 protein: CASSLGEGASYEQYF
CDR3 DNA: TGTGCCAGCTCCCTAGGGGAGGGGGCGTCCTACGAGCAGTACTTC

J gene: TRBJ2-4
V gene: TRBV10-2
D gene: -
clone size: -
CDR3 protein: CASAQGWIQYF
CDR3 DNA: TGCGCCAGTGCGCAGGGATGGATTCAGTACTTC

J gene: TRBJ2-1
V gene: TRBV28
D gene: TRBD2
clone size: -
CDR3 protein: CASSYIPRTGGRYNEQFF
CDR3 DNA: TGTGCCAGCAGTTATATTCCCCGCACGGGAGGGCGCTACAATGAGCAGTTCTTC

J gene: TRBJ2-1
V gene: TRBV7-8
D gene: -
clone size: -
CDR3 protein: CASSLGLNEQFF
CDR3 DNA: TGTGCCAGCAGCTTGGGGCTAAATGAGCAGTTCTTC

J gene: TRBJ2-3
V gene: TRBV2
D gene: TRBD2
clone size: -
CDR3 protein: CASRSRSSGSYTQYF
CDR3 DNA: TGTGCCAGCAGGAGCCGCTCTAGCGGGAGTTATACGCAGTATTTT

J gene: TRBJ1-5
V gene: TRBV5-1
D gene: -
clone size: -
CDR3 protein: CASSLAPRGGNQPQHF
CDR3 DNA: TGCGCCAGCAGCTTGGCCCCACGAGGGGGCAATCAGCCCCAGCATTTT

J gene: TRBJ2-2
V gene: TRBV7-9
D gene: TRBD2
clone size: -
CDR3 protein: CASSFSGDIALWELFF
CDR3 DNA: TGTGCCAGCAGCTTTAGCGGGGACATAGCGCTCTGGGAGCTGTTTTTT

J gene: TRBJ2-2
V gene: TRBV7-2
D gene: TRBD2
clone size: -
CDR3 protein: CASSLTSKGTGELFF
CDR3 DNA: TGTGCCAGCAGCTTGACTAGCAAGGGCACCGGGGAGCTGTTTTTT

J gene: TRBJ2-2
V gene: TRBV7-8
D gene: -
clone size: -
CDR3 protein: CASSLGYGSRALFF
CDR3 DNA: TGTGCCAGCAGCTTAGGTTACGGGAGTCGGGCGCTGTTTTTT

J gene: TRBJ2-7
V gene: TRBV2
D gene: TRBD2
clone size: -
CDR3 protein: CASSPTGGGGREQYF
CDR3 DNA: TGTGCCAGCAGTCCGACCGGGGGGGGCGGTCGGGAGCAGTACTTC

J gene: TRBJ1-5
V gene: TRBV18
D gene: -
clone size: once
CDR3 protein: CASSPPAGSGGNQPQHF
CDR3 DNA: TGTGCCAGCTCACCACCGGCGGGTTCGGGAGGGAATCAGCCCCAGCATTTT

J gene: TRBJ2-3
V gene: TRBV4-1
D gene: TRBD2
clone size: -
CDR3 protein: CASSQERTSGSLVDTQYF
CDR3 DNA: TGCGCCAGCAGCCAAGAGAGGACTAGCGGGAGCCTGGTGGATACGCAGTATTTT

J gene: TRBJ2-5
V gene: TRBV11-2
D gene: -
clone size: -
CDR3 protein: CASSQSVWEETQYF
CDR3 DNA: TGTGCCAGCAGCCAATCGGTCTGGGAAGAGACCCAGTACTTC

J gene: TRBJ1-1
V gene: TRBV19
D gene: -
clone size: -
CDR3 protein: CASSIGGQPAFF
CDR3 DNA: TGTGCCAGTAGTATAGGGGGACAACCGGCTTTCTTT

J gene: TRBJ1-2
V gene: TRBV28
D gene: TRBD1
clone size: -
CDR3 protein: CASRSRDRGVYGYTF
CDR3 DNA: TGTGCCAGCCGCTCCCGGGACAGGGGGGTCTATGGCTACACCTTC

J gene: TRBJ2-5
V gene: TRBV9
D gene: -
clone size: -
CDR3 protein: CASSPGVAGAETQYF
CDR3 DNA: TGTGCCAGCAGCCCCGGGGTAGCTGGGGCGGAGACCCAGTACTTC

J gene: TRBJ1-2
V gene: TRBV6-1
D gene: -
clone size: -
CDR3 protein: CASSAFWQGASGYTF
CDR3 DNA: TGTGCCAGCAGTGCTTTTTGGCAGGGAGCTTCTGGCTACACCTTC

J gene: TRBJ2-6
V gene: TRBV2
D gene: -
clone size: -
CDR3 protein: CASTREQPGANVLTF
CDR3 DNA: TGTGCCAGCACCCGGGAGCAGCCTGGGGCCAACGTCCTGACTTTC

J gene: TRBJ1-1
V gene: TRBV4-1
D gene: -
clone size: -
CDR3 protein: CASSQDQGRKAFF
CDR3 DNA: TGCGCCAGCAGCCAAGACCAGGGCCGCAAAGCTTTCTTT

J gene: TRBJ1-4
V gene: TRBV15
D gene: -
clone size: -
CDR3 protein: CATSRPNEKLFF
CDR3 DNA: TGTGCCACCAGCAGACCGAATGAAAAACTGTTTTTT

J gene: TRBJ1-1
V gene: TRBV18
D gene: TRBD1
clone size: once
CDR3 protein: CASSSGTGLVTEAFF
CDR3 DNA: TGTGCCAGCTCATCCGGGACAGGGTTGGTTACTGAAGCTTTCTTT

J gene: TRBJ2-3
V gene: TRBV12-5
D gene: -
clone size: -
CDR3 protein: CASGLAGTSTDTQYF
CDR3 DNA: TGTGCTAGTGGTTTAGCCGGGACTAGCACAGATACGCAGTATTTT

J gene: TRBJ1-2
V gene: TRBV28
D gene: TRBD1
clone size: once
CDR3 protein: CASRQGSYGYTF
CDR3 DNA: TGTGCCAGCCGACAGGGGAGCTATGGCTACACCTTC

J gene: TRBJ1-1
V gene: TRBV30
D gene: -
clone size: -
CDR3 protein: CAWTRLFGTEAFF
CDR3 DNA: TGTGCCTGGACTAGGCTCTTCGGAACTGAAGCTTTCTTT

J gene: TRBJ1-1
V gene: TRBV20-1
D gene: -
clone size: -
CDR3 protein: CSAEGLGGAFF
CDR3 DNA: TGCAGTGCTGAGGGCCTCGGGGGAGCTTTCTTT

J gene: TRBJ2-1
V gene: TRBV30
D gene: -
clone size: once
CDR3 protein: CAWSDTGRGNNEQFF
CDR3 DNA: TGTGCCTGGAGCGATACCGGACGCGGGAACAATGAGCAGTTCTTC

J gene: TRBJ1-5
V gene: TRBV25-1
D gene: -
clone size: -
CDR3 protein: CASSDDSNQPQHF
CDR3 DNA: TGTGCCAGCAGTGACGATAGCAATCAGCCCCAGCATTTT

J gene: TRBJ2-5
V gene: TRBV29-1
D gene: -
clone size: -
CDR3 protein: CSVDESSETQYF
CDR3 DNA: TGCAGCGTTGATGAAAGTTCAGAGACCCAGTACTTC

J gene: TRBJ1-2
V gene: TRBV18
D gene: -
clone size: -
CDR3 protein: CASSPPSQGTYGYTF
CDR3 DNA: TGTGCCAGCTCACCACCGTCTCAGGGGACCTATGGCTACACCTTC

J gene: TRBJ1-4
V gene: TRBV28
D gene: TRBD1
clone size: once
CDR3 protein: CASSLTSRGLATNEKLFF
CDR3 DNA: TGTGCCAGCAGTTTAACGTCCAGGGGGCTTGCAACTAATGAAAAACTGTTTTTT

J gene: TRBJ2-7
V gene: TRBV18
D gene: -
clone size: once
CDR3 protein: CASSSTVLYEQYF
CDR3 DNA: TGTGCCAGCTCTTCGACAGTCCTGTACGAGCAGTACTTC